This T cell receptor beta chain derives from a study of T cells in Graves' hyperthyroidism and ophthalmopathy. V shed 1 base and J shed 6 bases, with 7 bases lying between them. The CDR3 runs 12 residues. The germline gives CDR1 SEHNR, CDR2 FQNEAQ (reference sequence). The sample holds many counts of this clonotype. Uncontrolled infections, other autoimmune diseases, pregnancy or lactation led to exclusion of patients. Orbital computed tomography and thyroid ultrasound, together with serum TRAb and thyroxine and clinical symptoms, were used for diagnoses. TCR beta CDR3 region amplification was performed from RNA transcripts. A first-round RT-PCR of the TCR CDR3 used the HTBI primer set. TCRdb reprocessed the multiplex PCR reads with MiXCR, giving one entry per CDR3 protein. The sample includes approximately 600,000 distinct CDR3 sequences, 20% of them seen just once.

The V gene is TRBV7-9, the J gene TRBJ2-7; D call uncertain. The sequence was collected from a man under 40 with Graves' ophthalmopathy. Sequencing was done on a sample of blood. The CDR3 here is CASSLEFGEQYF. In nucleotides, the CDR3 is TGTGCCAGCAGCTTAGAGTTTGGCGAGCAGTACTTC. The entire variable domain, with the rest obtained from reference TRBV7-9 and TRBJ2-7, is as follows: DTGVSQNPRHKITKRGQNVTFRCDPISEHNRLYWYRQTLGQGPEFLTYFQNEAQLEKSRLLSDRFSAERPKGSFSTLEIQRTEQGDSAMYLCASSLEFGEQYFGPGTRLTVT.